Below are 21 T cell receptor beta chains sequenced from a single sample in a study of shared clonotypes between healthy human individuals. The table came from immunoSEQ multiplex PCR; TCRdb's copy has only in-frame clones and leaves some out. Among 2.3 million or so clones, more than 80% were seen once, and the ten largest hold 0.3% to 0.4%. Material: naive CD4+ T cells from PBMCs. The subset denotes: CD45RA+ positively selected. The receptors come from a man aged 18-30 years in good health. Some clones in this sample may be carry-over from other donors' samples.

The gene calls are TRBV7-2 and TRBJ1-2; the D gene is possibly TRBD1 (5 bases). This CDR3 region has 12 residues. Germline V gives CDR1 SGHTA, CDR2 FQGNSA. Trimming cost V 5 bases and J 4 bases, with 8 bases left between them. Written as DNA, the CDR3 is TGTGCCAGCAGCCCCAGGGTCTATGGCTACACCTTC. It yields the protein CASSPRVYGYTF.

The CDR3 is CASSPQNRGTDTQYF. CDR3 in DNA: TGTGCCAGCTCACCCCAGAACAGGGGTACAGATACGCAGTATTTT. The chain combines TRBV18 with TRBJ2-3; 7 positions agree with TRBD1. J was trimmed by 3 bases and V by 3 bases; bases with no gene match: 6. The CDR3 length is 15 residues. The germline CDR1 and CDR2 sequences are KGHSH and LQKENI.

V and J are TRBV28 and TRBJ2-7; tentatively, D is TRBD2 (7 bases). Trimming took off 6 bases at V and 1 base at J, with 16 bases between the two ends. CDR1 MDHEN and CDR2 SYDVKM come from the germline V gene. The CDR3 sequence is 15 residues long. CDR3 nucleotides: TGTGCCAGCAGGCCCGGGGGGCCGGGGTCCTACGAGCAGTACTTC. Protein product: CASRPGGPGSYEQYF.

This rearrangement joins TRBV18 to TRBJ1-3, with D maybe TRBD1 (6 bases). The CDR3 has 16 amino acids. CDR1 is KGHSH, CDR2 LQKENI, per germline. Trimming cost V 4 bases and J 1 base, with 14 bases left between them. CDR3 in DNA: TGTGCCAGCTCACTTGGACAGATATTGTCTGGAAACACCATATATTTT. This translates into CASSLGQILSGNTIYF.

The V call is TRBV25-1, the J call TRBJ1-2; perhaps TRBD1 as D (5 bases). V dropped 4 bases and J dropped 9 bases, with 18 bases sitting between them. Germline loops: CDR1 MGHDK, CDR2 SYGVNS. The CDR3 has 14 amino acids. CDR3 amino acids: CASSGVGRDWSYTF. As DNA, the CDR3 is TGTGCCAGCAGTGGGGTTGGGAGGGACTGGAGCTACACCTTC.

This chain connects TRBV5-6 to TRBJ2-7, with 13 bases lining up with TRBD2. The CDR3 loop spans 16 amino acids. With 4 bases clipped from V and 5 bases from J, the junction kept 9 bases outside the gene matches. Germline V gene data show CDR1 as SGHDT and CDR2 as YYEEEE. CDR3: CASSHIRTSGSDEQYF. DNA of the CDR3: TGTGCCAGCAGCCACATCCGGACTAGCGGGAGTGACGAGCAGTACTTC.

The gene calls are TRBV7-9 and TRBJ1-4; the D is unclear. The CDR3 has 13 residues. CDR1 is SEHNR, CDR2 FQNEAQ, per germline (reference sequence). Trimming pared 5 bases from V and 8 bases from J, leaving 12 bases between. CDR3 DNA: TGTGCCAGCAGCGCATACGGGAACGAAAAACTGTTTTTT. It encodes CASSAYGNEKLFF.

The chain couples TRBV19 to TRBJ1-2; 9 nucleotides align to TRBD1. CDR1 and CDR2 from the germline V gene are LNHDA and SQIVND (reference sequence). This CDR3 comprises 13 residues. With V trimmed by 3 bases and J by 8 bases, 4 bases remained unmatched. The DNA for the CDR3 is TGTGCCAGTAGTATGGGACAGGGAGACGGCTACACCTTC. The encoded protein is CASSMGQGDGYTF.

The chain links TRBV9 to TRBJ2-3; maybe TRBD2 (5 bases). V was clipped by 4 bases and J by 4 bases, with 19 bases between them. CDR1 is SGDLS and CDR2 is YYNGEE in the germline V gene. The CDR3 runs to 16 residues. CDR3 sequence reads: CASSQGLGGRSDTQYF. The CDR3 DNA is TGTGCCAGCAGCCAAGGTTTAGGAGGACGCTCAGATACGCAGTATTTT.

The chain links TRBV19 to TRBJ2-3, with TRBD1 identical over 7 bases. Germline CDR1 is LNHDA and CDR2 is SQIVND (reference sequence). The CDR3 is made up of 13 amino acids. V shed 1 base and J 9 bases; nucleotides not matched to a gene: 4. The CDR3 region has the DNA TGTGCCAGTAGTATAGGACAGGGCGGGACGCAGTATTTT. Its translation: CASSIGQGGTQYF.

The chain uses TRBV5-5 and TRBJ2-7; TRBD2 aligns across 9 bases. V shed 0 bases and J 0 bases; nucleotides not matched to a gene: 1. CDR3 length equals 15 residues. CDR1 is SGHKS and CDR2 is YYEKEE in the germline V gene (reference sequence). CDR3 DNA sequence: TGTGCCAGCAGCTTGGGTAGCGGGAGCTCCTACGAGCAGTACTTC. Its protein is CASSLGSGSSYEQYF.

The rearrangement uses TRBV6-5 and TRBJ1-3; D possibly corresponds to TRBD1 (6 bases). Trimming removed 2 bases from V and 3 bases from J, with 11 bases in between. This CDR3 is built from 15 residues. Per germline, CDR1 MNHEY and CDR2 SVGAGI. The CDR3: CASSYRGTGGNTIYF. The CDR3 bases are TGTGCCAGCAGTTACAGGGGGACGGGTGGAAACACCATATATTTT.

The chain uses TRBV4-1 and TRBJ1-2; perhaps TRBD1 as D (6 bases). From germline, CDR1 is MGHRA and CDR2 YSYEKL. This CDR3 contains 15 residues. Trimming removed 2 bases from V and 4 bases from J, with 14 bases in between. The CDR3 protein is CASSQRTTGFYGYTF. In nucleotides, the CDR3 is TGCGCCAGCAGCCAAAGGACCACAGGGTTCTATGGCTACACCTTC.

The rearrangement links TRBV4-1 to TRBJ2-2; TRBD1 matches 7 bases. Trimming cost V 1 base and J 3 bases; bases outside gene matches: 8. The CDR3 spans 17 residues. Germline CDR1 and CDR2: MGHRA and YSYEKL. The CDR3 loop reads CASSQGRQGSYTGELFF. CDR3 sequence (DNA): TGCGCCAGCAGCCAAGGACGACAGGGAAGCTACACCGGGGAGCTGTTTTTT.

This chain joins TRBV9 and TRBJ1-4; TRBD1 matches at 10 bases. Looked up from germline, CDR1 is SGDLS and CDR2 is YYNGEE. The CDR3 is 15 residues long. J was trimmed by 8 bases and V by 4 bases; bases with no gene match: 8. This chain's CDR3 is CASSLQTGGIEKLFF. The CDR3 DNA reads TGTGCCAGCAGCCTCCAGACAGGGGGCATAGAAAAACTGTTTTTT.

The J gene is TRBJ2-2, the V gene TRBV5-4, with unresolved D. The germline V and J ends were trimmed by 6 bases and 6 bases, with 12 bases remaining between them. The CDR3 totals 13 residues. Germline V CDR1 and CDR2: SGHNT, YYREEE (reference sequence). As DNA, the CDR3 is TGTGCCAGCACCGATAGAGCCGCCGGGGAGCTGTTTTTT. This sequence encodes CASTDRAAGELFF.

This clone was detected once. V and J are TRBV28 and TRBJ1-1; D not certain. The CDR3 has 12 amino acids. From germline, CDR1 is MDHEN and CDR2 SYDVKM. Trimming left V 6 bases short and J 11 bases short, with 16 bases between. CDR3 protein: CASSPPLAAAFF. The CDR3 DNA sequence: TGTGCCAGCAGCCCCCCCCTGGCCGCGGCTTTCTTT.

V usage is TRBV5-1 and J usage is TRBJ2-5; weak D call: TRBD2 (5 bases). There are 13 residues in the CDR3. Between the trimmed V and J ends, which lost 4 bases and 5 bases, there was a span of 12 bases. Germline V gene sequence: CDR1 SGHRS, CDR2 YFSETQ. Written as DNA, the CDR3 is TGCGCCAGCAGCGGAGCGACGGGGGAGACCCAGTACTTC. It is translated as CASSGATGETQYF.

The chain links TRBV5-4 to TRBJ1-2, with TRBD1 matching 7 bases. CDR3 length equals 15 residues. CDR1 and CDR2 from the germline V gene are SGHNT and YYREEE (reference sequence). The junction had 5 bases not matched to a gene; V was cut back by 3 bases and J by 0 bases. This CDR3 is CASSSTGPTNYGYTF. DNA for the CDR3: TGTGCCAGCAGCTCGACAGGGCCGACTAACTATGGCTACACCTTC.

The chain employs TRBV6-1 and TRBJ2-7, with a tentative D call TRBD2 (5 bases). Trimming took 0 bases from V and 3 from J, leaving 12 bases between them. Germline loops: CDR1 MNHNS, CDR2 SASEGT. This CDR3 comprises 15 residues. The CDR3 loop is CASSEAGRFNYEQYF. CDR3 DNA sequence: TGTGCCAGCAGTGAAGCTGGGAGATTCAACTACGAGCAGTACTTC.

The chain links TRBV10-3 to TRBJ2-3, with a weak D call TRBD2 (7 bases). The CDR3 sequence is 16 residues long. Trimming took 4 bases from V and 3 from J, leaving 17 bases between them. Germline V gene data show CDR1 as ENHRY and CDR2 as SYGVKD. In DNA, the CDR3 is TGTGCCATCAGTGTTGGATCGGGGGGCGAGACAGATACGCAGTATTTT. It yields the protein CAISVGSGGETDTQYF.